In this sample, the clone carrying this TCR beta chain turned up a few times. The antigen is unknown. The data were obtained in a study of neoadjuvant nivolumab and ipilimumab in lung cancer. Study-wide points: Compared with tumor-adjacent uninvolved lung, resected tumors showed greater richness and clonality. From pretherapy to surgery, tumor richness and clonality rose with dual therapy.

Repertoires were generated with immunoSEQ multiplex PCR, while TCRdb's copy carries only in-frame clones and drops some. The profile covers about 18,000 clones, with over 70% appearing a single time and about 2.1% taken by the ten largest. Germline V gene data show CDR1 as SGHRS and CDR2 as YFSETQ. The CDR3 length is 14 residues. The sequence was obtained from an adult with non-small cell lung cancer. The gene calls are TRBV5-1 and TRBJ2-2; possible D gene TRBD1, 5 bases. This material consisted of peripheral blood, taken before neoadjuvant nivolumab, alone or with ipilimumab. The CDR3: CPRPRGGCTGELFF. The CDR3 DNA reads as TGCCCCCGGCCAAGGGGTGGCTGCACCGGGGAGCTGTTTTTT.